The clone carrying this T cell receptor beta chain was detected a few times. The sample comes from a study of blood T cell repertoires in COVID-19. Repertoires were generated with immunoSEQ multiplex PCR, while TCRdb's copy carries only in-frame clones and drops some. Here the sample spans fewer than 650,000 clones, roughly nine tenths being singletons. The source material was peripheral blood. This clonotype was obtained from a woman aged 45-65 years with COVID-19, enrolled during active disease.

Here the CDR3 reads CASSLGRPSGNTIYF. The CDR3 bases are TGCGCCAGCAGCTTGGGGCGGCCCTCTGGAAACACCATATATTTT. This chain connects TRBV5-1 to TRBJ1-3; D not resolved. The CDR3 has 15 amino acids. Per the germline V gene, CDR1 is SGHRS and CDR2 is YFSETQ. The V gene lost 0 bases and the J gene lost 0 bases, with 7 bases spanning the gap.